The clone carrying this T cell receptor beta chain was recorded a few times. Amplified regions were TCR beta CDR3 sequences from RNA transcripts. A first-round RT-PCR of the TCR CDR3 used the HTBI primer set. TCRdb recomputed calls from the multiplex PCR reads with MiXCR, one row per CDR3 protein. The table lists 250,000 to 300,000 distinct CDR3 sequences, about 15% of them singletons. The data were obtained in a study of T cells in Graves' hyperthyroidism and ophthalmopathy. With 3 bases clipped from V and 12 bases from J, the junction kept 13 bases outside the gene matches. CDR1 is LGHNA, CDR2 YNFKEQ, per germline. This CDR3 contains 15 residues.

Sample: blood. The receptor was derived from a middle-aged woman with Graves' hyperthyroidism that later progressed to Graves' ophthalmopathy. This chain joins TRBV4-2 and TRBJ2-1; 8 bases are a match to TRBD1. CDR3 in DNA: TGTGCCAGCAGCCAGAGACCCGACAGGGGAGGAGGGCAGTTCTTC. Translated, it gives CASSQRPDRGGGQFF.